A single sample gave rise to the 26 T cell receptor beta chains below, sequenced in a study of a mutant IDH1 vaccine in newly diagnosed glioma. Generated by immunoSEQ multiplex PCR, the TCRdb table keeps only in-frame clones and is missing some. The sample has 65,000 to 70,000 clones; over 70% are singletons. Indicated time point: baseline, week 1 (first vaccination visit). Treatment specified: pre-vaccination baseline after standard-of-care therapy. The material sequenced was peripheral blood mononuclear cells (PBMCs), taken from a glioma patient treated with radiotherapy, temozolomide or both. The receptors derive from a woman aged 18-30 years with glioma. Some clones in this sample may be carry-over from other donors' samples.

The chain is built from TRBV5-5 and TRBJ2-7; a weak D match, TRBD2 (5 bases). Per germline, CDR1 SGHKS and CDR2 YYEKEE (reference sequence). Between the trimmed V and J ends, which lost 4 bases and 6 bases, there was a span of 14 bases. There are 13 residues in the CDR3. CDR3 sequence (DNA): TGTGCCAGCAGCCTCGGGATTTCCCTCGAGCAGTACTTC. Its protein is CASSLGISLEQYF.

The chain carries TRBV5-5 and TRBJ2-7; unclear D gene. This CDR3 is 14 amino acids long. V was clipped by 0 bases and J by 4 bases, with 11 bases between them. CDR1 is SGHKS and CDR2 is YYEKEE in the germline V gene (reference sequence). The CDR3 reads CASSLGPTEYEQYF. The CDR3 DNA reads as TGTGCCAGCAGCTTGGGCCCAACAGAGTACGAGCAGTACTTC. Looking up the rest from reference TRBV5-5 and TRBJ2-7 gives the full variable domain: DAGVTQSPTHLIKTRGQQVTLRCSPISGHKSVSWYQQVLGQGPQFIFQYYEKEERGRGNFPDRFSARQFPNYSSELNVNALLLGDSALYLCASSLGPTEYEQYFGPGTRLTVT.

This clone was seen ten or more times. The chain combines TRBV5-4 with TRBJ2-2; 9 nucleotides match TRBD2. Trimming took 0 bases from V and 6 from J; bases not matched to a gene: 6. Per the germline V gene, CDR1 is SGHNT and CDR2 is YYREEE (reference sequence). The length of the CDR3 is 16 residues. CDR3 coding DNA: TGTGCCAGCAGCTTGGATCCTAGCGGGACAGCCGGGGAGCTGTTTTTT. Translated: CASSLDPSGTAGELFF.

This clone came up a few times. In DNA form, the CDR3 reads TGTGCCAGCAGCTCCGCCTGGACTAGCGGGGAGCAGTTCTTC. Translation: CASSSAWTSGEQFF. The chain has TRBV5-4 and TRBJ2-1; TRBD2 aligns across 11 bases. The germline CDR1 and CDR2 sequences are SGHNT and YYREEE (reference sequence). V was pared by 3 bases and J by 10 bases, with 6 bases of the junction left unmatched. The CDR3 extends over 14 amino acids.

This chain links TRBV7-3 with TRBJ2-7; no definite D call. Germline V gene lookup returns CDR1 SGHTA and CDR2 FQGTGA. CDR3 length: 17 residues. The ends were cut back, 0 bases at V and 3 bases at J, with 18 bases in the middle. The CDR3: CASSLTIRVPTIYEQYF. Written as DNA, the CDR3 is TGTGCCAGCAGCTTAACGATCCGGGTTCCAACGATCTACGAGCAGTACTTC.

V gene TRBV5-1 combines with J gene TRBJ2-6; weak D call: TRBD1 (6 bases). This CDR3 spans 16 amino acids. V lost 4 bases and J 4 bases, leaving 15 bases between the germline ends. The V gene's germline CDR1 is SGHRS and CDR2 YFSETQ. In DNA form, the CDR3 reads TGCGCCAGCAGCCTAAGGGGACAAGGCGGGGCCAACGTCCTGACTTTC. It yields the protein CASSLRGQGGANVLTF.

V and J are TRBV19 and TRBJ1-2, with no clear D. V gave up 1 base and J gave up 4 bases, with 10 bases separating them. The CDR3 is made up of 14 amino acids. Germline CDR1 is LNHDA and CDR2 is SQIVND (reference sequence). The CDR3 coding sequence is TGTGCCAGTAGTATAGTCGGCAGCCTCTATGGCTACACCTTC. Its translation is CASSIVGSLYGYTF.

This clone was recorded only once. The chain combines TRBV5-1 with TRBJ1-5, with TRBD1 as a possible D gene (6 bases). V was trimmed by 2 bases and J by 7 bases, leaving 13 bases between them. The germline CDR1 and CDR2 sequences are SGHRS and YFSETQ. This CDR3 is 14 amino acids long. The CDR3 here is CASSFQGQGQPQHF. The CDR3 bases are TGCGCCAGCAGCTTCCAGGGGCAGGGGCAGCCCCAGCATTTT.

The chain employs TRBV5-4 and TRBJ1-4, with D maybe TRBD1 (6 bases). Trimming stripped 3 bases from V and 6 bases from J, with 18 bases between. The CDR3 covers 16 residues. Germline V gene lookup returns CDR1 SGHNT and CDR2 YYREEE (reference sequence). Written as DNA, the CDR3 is TGTGCCAGCAGCTCCCCGACCACAGGGAAAGATGAAAAACTGTTTTTT. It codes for CASSSPTTGKDEKLFF.

CDR3 protein: CASSPPPIHGYTF. CDR3 coding DNA: TGTGCCAGTAGTCCACCTCCTATACATGGCTACACCTTC. This chain links TRBV19 with TRBJ1-2, with D unclear. The CDR3 has 13 residues. V lost 5 bases, J lost 6 bases, and 13 bases lay in between. Germline V gene data show CDR1 as LNHDA and CDR2 as SQIVND (reference sequence). Together with reference TRBV19 and TRBJ1-2, the CDR3 gives the full variable domain: DGGITQSPKYLFRKEGQNVTLSCEQNLNHDAMYWYRQDPGQGLRLIYYSQIVNDFQKGDIAEGYSVSREKKESFPLTVTSAQKNPTAFYLCASSPPPIHGYTFGSGTRLTVV.

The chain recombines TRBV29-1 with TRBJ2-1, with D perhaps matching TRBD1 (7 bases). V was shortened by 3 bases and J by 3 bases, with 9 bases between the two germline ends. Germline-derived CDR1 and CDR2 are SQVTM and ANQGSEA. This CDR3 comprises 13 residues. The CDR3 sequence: CSVEQGGYNEQFF. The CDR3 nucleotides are TGCAGCGTTGAGCAGGGGGGCTACAATGAGCAGTTCTTC.

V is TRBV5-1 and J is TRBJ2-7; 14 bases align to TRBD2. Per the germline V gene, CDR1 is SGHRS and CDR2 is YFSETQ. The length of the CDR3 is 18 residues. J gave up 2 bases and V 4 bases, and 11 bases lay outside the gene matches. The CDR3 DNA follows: TGCGCCAGCAGCACCATGGGGACTAGCGGGAGCGGAACCTACGAGCAGTACTTC. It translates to CASSTMGTSGSGTYEQYF.

CDR3 sequence reads: CASSESRELIGELFF. The CDR3 DNA reads TGTGCCAGCAGTGAATCGAGGGAGTTGATCGGGGAGCTGTTTTTT. This chain uses TRBV25-1 with TRBJ2-2, with a tentative D call TRBD2 (5 bases). V was clipped by 1 base and J by 7 bases, with 13 bases between them. CDR3 length equals 15 residues. Germline V CDR1 and CDR2: MGHDK, SYGVNS. The full variable domain, completed using reference TRBV25-1 and TRBJ2-2, is EADIYQTPRYLVIGTGKKITLECSQTMGHDKMYWYQQDPGMELHLIHYSYGVNSTEKGDLSSESTVSRIRTEHFPLTLESARPSHTSQYLCASSESRELIGELFFGEGSRLTVL.

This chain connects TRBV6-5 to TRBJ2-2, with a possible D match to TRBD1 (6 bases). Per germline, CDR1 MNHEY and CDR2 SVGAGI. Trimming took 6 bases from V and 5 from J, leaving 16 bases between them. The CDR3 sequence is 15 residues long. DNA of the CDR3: TGTGCCAGCAGCCTCGACAGGAAGGGGACCGGGGAGCTGTTTTTT. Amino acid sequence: CASSLDRKGTGELFF.

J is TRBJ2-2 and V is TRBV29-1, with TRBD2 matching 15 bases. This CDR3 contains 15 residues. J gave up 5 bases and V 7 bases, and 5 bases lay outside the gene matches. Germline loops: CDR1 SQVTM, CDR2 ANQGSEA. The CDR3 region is CSGTSGRVGTGELFF. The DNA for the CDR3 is TGCAGCGGGACTAGCGGGAGGGTCGGTACCGGGGAGCTGTTTTTT.

The DNA of the CDR3 is TGTGCCAGCAGTTTAATGCTGGGGGCCGCCTACGAGCAGTACTTC. Its protein product is CASSLMLGAAYEQYF. The chain combines TRBV27 with TRBJ2-7; perhaps TRBD1 as D (6 bases). Germline assignment: CDR1 MNHEY and CDR2 SMNVEV (reference sequence). The length of the CDR3 is 15 residues. V was trimmed by 2 bases and J by 2 bases, leaving 13 bases between them.

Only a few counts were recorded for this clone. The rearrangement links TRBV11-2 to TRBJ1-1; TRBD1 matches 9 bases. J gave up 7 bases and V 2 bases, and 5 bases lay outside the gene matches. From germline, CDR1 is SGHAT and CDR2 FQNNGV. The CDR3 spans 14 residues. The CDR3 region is CASSLLTGGLEAFF. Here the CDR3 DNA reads TGTGCCAGCAGCTTACTGACAGGGGGACTTGAAGCTTTCTTT.

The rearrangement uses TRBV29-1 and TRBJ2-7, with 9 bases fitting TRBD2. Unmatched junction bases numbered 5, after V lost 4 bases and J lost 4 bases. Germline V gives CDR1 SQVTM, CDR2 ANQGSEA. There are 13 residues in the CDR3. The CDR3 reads CSVGFGLAYEQYF. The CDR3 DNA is TGCAGCGTTGGCTTCGGACTAGCGTACGAGCAGTACTTC.

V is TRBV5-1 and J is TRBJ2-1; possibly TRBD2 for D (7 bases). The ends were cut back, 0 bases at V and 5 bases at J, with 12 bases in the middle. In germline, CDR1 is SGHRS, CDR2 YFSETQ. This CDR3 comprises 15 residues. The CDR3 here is CASSLDGGQHNEQFF. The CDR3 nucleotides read TGCGCCAGCAGCTTGGACGGGGGGCAGCACAATGAGCAGTTCTTC.

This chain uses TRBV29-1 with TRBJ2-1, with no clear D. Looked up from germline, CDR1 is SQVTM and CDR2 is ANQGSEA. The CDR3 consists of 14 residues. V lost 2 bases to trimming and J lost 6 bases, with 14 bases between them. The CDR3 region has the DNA TGCAGCGTTGAACCCCCTGGCAAGCTCAATGAGCAGTTCTTC. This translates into CSVEPPGKLNEQFF.

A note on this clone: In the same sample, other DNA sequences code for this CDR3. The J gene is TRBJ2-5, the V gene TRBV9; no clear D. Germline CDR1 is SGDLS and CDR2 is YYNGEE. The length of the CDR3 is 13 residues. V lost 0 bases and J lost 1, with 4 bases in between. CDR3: CASSVAGQETQYF. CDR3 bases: TGTGCCAGCAGCGTAGCCGGCCAAGAGACCCAGTACTTC. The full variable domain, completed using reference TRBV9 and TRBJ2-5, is DSGVTQTPKHLITATGQRVTLRCSPRSGDLSVYWYQQSLDQGLQFLIQYYNGEERAKGNILERFSAQQFPDLHSELNLSSLELGDSALYFCASSVAGQETQYFGPGTRLLVL.

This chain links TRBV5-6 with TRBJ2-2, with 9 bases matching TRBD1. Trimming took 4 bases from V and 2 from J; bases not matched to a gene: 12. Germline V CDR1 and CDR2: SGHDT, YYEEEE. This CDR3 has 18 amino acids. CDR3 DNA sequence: TGTGCCAGCAGCCCCGGGACAGGGTTTTGGGGTAACACCGGGGAGCTGTTTTTT. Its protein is CASSPGTGFWGNTGELFF. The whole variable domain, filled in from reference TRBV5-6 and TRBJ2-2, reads DAGVTQSPTHLIKTRGQQVTLRCSPKSGHDTVSWYQQALGQGPQFIFQYYEEEERQRGNFPDRFSGHQFPNYSSELNVNALLLGDSALYLCASSPGTGFWGNTGELFFGEGSRLTVL.

CDR3 region: CASSQLGAGELFF. CDR3 DNA: TGTGCCAGCAGCCAACTGGGGGCCGGGGAGCTGTTTTTT. The chain couples TRBV6-5 to TRBJ2-2; D could derive from TRBD1 or TRBD2 (5 bases each). The V and J ends lost 6 bases and 6 bases respectively, with 11 bases between them. The CDR3 extends over 13 amino acids. Germline CDR1 reads MNHEY; CDR2 reads SVGAGI.

CDR3 residues: CASSLPRFGYTF. CDR3 nucleotides: TGTGCCAGCAGCTTACCGAGGTTCGGCTACACCTTC. The J gene is TRBJ1-2, the V gene TRBV7-9; no clear D gene. This CDR3 is 12 amino acids long. Germline-derived CDR1 and CDR2 are SEHNR and FQNEAQ (reference sequence). V lost 2 bases, J lost 8 bases, and 9 bases lay in between.

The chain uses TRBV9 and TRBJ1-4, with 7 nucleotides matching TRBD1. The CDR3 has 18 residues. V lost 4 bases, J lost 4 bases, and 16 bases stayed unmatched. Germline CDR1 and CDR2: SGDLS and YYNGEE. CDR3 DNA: TGTGCCAGCAGCACCGGGACAGTCACTCGACATAATAATGAAAAACTGTTTTTT. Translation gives CASSTGTVTRHNNEKLFF.

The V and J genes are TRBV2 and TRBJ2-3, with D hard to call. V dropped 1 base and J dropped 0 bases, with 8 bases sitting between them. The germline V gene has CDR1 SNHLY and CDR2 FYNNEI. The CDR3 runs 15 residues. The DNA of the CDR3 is TGTGCCAGCAGTGAAGGGTCCACTAGCACAGATACGCAGTATTTT. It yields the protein CASSEGSTSTDTQYF.